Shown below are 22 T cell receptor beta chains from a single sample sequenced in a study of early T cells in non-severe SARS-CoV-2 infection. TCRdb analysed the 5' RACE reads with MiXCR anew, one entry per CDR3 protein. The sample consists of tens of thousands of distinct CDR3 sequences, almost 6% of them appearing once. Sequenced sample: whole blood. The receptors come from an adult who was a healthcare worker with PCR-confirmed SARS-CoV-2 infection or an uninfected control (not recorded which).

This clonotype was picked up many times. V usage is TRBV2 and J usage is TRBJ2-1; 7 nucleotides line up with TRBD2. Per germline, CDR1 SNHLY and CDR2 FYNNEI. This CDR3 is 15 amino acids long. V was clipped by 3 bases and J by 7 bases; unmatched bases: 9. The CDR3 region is CASSESAGVRNEQFF. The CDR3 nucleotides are TGTGCCAGCAGTGAGTCGGCGGGAGTAAGGAATGAGCAGTTCTTC.

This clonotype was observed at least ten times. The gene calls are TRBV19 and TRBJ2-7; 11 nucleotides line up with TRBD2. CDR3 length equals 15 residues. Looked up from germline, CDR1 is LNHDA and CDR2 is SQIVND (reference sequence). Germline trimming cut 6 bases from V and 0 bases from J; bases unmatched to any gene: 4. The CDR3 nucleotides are TGTGCCAGTAGCAAGGGACTAGCGGCCTCCTACGAGCAGTACTTC. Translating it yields CASSKGLAASYEQYF. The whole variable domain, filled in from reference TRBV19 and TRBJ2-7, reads DGGITQSPKYLFRKEGQNVTLSCEQNLNHDAMYWYRQDPGQGLRLIYYSQIVNDFQKGDIAEGYSVSREKKESFPLTVTSAQKNPTAFYLCASSKGLAASYEQYFGPGTRLTVT.

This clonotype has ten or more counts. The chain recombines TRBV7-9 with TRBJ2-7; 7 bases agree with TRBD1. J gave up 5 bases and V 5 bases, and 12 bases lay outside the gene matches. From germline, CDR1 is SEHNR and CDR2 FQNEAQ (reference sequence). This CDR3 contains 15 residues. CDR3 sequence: CASSRAKGQFNEQYF. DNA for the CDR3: TGTGCCAGCAGCCGAGCCAAGGGACAGTTCAACGAGCAGTACTTC.

The CDR3: CASSLAVLGGYTF. In DNA form, the CDR3 reads TGTGCCAGCAGCTTAGCGGTTCTTGGCGGCTACACCTTC. The V and J genes are TRBV7-2 and TRBJ1-2; D is unresolved. The V gene lost 0 bases and the J gene lost 8 bases, with 10 bases spanning the gap. The length of the CDR3 is 13 residues. CDR1 is SGHTA and CDR2 is FQGNSA in the germline V gene.

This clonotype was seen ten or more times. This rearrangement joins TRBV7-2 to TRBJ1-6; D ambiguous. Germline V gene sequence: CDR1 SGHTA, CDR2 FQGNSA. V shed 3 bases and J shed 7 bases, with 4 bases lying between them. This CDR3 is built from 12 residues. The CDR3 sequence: CASSLDNSPLHF. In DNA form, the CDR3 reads TGTGCCAGCAGCTTGGACAATTCACCCCTCCACTTT.

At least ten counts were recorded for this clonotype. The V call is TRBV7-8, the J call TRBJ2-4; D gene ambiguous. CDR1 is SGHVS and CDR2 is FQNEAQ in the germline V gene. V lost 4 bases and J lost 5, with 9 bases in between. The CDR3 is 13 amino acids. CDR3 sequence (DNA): TGTGCCAGCAGCTCTAGATGGGAAAACATTCAGTACTTC. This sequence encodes CASSSRWENIQYF.

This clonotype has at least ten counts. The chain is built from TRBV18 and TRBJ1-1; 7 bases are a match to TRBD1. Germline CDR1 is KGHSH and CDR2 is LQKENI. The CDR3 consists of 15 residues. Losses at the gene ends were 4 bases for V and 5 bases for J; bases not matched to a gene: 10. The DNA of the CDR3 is TGTGCCAGCTCACTGTACCGGGACAGTTGGACTGAAGCTTTCTTT. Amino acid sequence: CASSLYRDSWTEAFF.

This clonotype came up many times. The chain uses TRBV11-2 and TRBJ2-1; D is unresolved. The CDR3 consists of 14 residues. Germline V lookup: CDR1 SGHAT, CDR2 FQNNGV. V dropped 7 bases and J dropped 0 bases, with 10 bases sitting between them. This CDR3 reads CASTPSSSYNEQFF. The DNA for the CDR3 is TGTGCCAGCACACCGTCGAGCTCCTACAATGAGCAGTTCTTC.

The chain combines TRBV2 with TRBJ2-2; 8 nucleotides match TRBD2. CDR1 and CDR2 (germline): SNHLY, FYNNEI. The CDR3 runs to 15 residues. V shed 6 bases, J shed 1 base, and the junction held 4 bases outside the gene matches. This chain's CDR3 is CASRTSAGNTGELFF. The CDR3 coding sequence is TGTGCCAGCAGGACTAGCGCCGGGAACACCGGGGAGCTGTTTTTT.

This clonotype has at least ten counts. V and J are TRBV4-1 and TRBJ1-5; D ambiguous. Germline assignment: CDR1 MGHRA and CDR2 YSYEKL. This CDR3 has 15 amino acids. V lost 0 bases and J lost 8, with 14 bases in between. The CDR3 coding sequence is TGCGCCAGCAGCCAAGAAACGAGGGCTTGGGAGCCCCAGCATTTT. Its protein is CASSQETRAWEPQHF.

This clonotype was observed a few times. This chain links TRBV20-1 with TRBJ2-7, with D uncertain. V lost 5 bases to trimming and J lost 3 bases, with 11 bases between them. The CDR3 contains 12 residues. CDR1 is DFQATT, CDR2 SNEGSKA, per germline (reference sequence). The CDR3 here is CSALTPDYEQYF. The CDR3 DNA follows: TGCAGTGCTCTTACCCCAGACTACGAGCAGTACTTC.

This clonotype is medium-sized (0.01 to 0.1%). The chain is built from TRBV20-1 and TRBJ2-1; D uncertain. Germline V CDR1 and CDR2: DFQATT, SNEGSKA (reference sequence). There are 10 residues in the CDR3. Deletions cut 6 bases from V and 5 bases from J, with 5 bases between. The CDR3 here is CSAFDNEQFF. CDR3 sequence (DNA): TGCAGTGCCTTCGACAATGAGCAGTTCTTC.

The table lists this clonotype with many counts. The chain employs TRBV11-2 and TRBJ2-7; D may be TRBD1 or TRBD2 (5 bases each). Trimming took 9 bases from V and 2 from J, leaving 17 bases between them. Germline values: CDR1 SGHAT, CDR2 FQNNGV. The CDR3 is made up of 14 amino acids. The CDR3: CASFRAQTTYEQYF. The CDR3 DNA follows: TGTGCCAGTTTCAGGGCTCAGACTACCTACGAGCAGTACTTC.

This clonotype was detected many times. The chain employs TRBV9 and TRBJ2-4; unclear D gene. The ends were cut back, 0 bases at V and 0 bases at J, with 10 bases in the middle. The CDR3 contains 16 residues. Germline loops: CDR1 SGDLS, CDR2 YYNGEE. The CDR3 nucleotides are TGTGCCAGCAGCGTAGAGGACGGATTAGCCAAAAACATTCAGTACTTC. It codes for CASSVEDGLAKNIQYF.

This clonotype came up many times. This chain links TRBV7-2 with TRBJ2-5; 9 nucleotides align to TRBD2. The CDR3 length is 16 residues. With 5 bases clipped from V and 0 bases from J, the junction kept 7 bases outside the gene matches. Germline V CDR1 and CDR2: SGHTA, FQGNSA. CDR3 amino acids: CASSTLTSGYQETQYF. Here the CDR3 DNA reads TGTGCCAGCAGCACCCTCACTAGCGGGTACCAAGAGACCCAGTACTTC.

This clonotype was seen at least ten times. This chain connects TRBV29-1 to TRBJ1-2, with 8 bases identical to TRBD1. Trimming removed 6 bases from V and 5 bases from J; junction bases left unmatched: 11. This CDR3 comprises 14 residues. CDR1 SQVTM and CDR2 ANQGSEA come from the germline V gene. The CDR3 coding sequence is TGCAGCGTGATGCCCGGGACAGGAAGATATGGCTACACCTTC. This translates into CSVMPGTGRYGYTF.

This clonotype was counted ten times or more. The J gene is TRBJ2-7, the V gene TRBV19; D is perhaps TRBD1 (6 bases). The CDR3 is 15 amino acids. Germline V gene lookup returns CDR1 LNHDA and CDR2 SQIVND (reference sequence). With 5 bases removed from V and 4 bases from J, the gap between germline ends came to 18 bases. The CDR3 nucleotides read TGTGCCAGTAGTCCGGCCGAGGGGGTAAAGTACGAGCAGTACTTC. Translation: CASSPAEGVKYEQYF.

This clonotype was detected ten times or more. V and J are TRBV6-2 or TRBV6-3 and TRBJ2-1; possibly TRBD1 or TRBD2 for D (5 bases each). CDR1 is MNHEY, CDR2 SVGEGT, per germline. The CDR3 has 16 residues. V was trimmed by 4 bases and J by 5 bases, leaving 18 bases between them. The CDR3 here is CASSLSLALGDNEQFF. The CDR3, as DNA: TGTGCCAGCAGTTTGAGTCTAGCCCTGGGGGACAATGAGCAGTTCTTC.

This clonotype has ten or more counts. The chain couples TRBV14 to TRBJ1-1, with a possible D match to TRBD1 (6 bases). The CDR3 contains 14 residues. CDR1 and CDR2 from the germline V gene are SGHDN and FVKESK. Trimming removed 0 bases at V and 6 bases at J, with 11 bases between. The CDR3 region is CASSQDTGFAEAFF. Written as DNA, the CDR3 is TGTGCCAGCAGCCAAGATACAGGGTTCGCTGAAGCTTTCTTT. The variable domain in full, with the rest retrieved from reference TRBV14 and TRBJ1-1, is EAGVTQFPSHSVIEKGQTVTLRCDPISGHDNLYWYRRVMGKEIKFLLHFVKESKQDESGMPNNRFLAERTGGTYSTLKVQPAELEDSGVYFCASSQDTGFAEAFFGQGTRLTVV.

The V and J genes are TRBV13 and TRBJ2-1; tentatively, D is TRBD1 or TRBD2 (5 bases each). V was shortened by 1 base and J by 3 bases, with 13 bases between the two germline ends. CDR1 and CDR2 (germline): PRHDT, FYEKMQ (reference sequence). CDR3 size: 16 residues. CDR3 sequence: CASSLDGTNLYNEQFF. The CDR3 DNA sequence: TGTGCCAGCAGCTTAGATGGGACCAACCTCTACAATGAGCAGTTCTTC.

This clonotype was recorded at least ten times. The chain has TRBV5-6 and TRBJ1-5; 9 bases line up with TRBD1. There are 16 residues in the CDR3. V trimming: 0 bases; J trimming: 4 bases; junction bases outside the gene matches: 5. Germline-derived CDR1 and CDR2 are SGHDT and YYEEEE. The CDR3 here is CASSLGTGERNQPQHF. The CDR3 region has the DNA TGTGCCAGCAGCTTGGGGACAGGGGAGAGGAATCAGCCCCAGCATTTT.

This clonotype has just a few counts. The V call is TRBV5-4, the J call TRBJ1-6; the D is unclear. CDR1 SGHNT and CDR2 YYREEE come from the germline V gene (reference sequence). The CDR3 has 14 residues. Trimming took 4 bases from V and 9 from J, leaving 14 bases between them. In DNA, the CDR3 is TGTGCCAGCAGCCCGAACTTGCCGGCTTCACCCCTCCACTTT. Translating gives CASSPNLPASPLHF.